One and the same sample provided the 22 T cell receptor beta chains below, sequenced in a study of OX40 agonist ivuxolimab in advanced cancers. Sequencing was performed with immunoSEQ multiplex PCR; in TCRdb, only in-frame clones are kept and a portion is missing. The sample lists 50,000 or so clones; roughly 91% were seen once. The sequencing used CD4+ or CD8+ T cells sorted from blood, collected in a trial of the OX40 agonist ivuxolimab. The source is an adult with an advanced solid tumor such as melanoma, head and neck, liver or kidney cancer.

CDR3 sequence reads: CASSLGGDLAGGNSEQFF. The CDR3 coding sequence is TGTGCCAGCAGCTTGGGAGGAGACCTAGCGGGAGGGAATTCTGAGCAGTTCTTC. This rearrangement joins TRBV5-6 to TRBJ2-1, with TRBD2 matching 12 bases. J was trimmed by 9 bases and V by 0 bases; bases with no gene match: 13. Germline CDR1 is SGHDT and CDR2 is YYEEEE. The CDR3 covers 18 residues.

The rearrangement links TRBV5-5 to TRBJ2-1, with a possible D match to TRBD2 (6 bases). V gave up 3 bases and J gave up 10 bases, with 11 bases separating them. The germline CDR1 and CDR2 sequences are SGHKS and YYEKEE (reference sequence). The CDR3 has 12 amino acids. CDR3 in amino acids: CASSWGDLEQFF. CDR3 DNA: TGTGCCAGCAGCTGGGGGGACTTGGAGCAGTTCTTC.

In its sample, this clone was seen once. The chain carries TRBV6-6 and TRBJ2-1; either TRBD1 or TRBD2 may supply D (5 bases each). Germline V gene data show CDR1 as MNHNY and CDR2 as SVGAGI (reference sequence). V was trimmed by 6 bases and J by 6 bases, leaving 21 bases between them. The CDR3 sequence is 16 residues long. DNA for the CDR3: TGTGCCAGCAGCCAGTACAGGTGGGAGTCGAGCAATGAGCAGTTCTTC. This sequence encodes CASSQYRWESSNEQFF.

The chain has TRBV9 and TRBJ2-3; 9 bases are shared with TRBD2. Germline CDR1 and CDR2: SGDLS and YYNGEE. The CDR3 extends over 16 amino acids. With V trimmed by 4 bases and J by 5 bases, 11 bases remained unmatched. Here the CDR3 reads CASSPRTSVNLDTQYF. The CDR3, as DNA: TGTGCCAGCAGCCCCCGGACTAGCGTCAATTTAGATACGCAGTATTTT. Drawing the rest from reference TRBV9 and TRBJ2-3, the complete variable domain is DSGVTQTPKHLITATGQRVTLRCSPRSGDLSVYWYQQSLDQGLQFLIQYYNGEERAKGNILERFSAQQFPDLHSELNLSSLELGDSALYFCASSPRTSVNLDTQYFGPGTRLTVL.

This clone was counted once. This sequence joins TRBV28 and TRBJ1-2, with D possibly TRBD1 on 5 matching bases. From germline, CDR1 is MDHEN and CDR2 SYDVKM. Trimming removed 5 bases at V and 4 bases at J, with 17 bases between. This CDR3 spans 15 amino acids. The CDR3 DNA sequence: TGTGCCAGCAGTCACCAACTGGGGGGGATCTATGGCTACACCTTC. Residues: CASSHQLGGIYGYTF.

This clone showed up just once. V is TRBV19 and J is TRBJ2-6; maybe TRBD2 (5 bases). Germline-derived CDR1 and CDR2 are LNHDA and SQIVND (reference sequence). V lost 7 bases and J lost 0, with 16 bases in between. The CDR3 covers 17 residues. The CDR3 DNA is TGTGCCAGTAATCATTTAGCGTTATACTCTGGGGCCAACGTCCTGACTTTC. Its translation: CASNHLALYSGANVLTF. The full variable domain, rest sourced from reference TRBV19 and TRBJ2-6, is DGGITQSPKYLFRKEGQNVTLSCEQNLNHDAMYWYRQDPGQGLRLIYYSQIVNDFQKGDIAEGYSVSREKKESFPLTVTSAQKNPTAFYLCASNHLALYSGANVLTFGAGSRLTVL.

V usage is TRBV13 and J usage is TRBJ2-7, with 12 bases lining up with TRBD1. The CDR3 sequence is 15 residues long. J gave up 5 bases and V 5 bases, and 7 bases lay outside the gene matches. Germline V gene data show CDR1 as PRHDT and CDR2 as FYEKMQ (reference sequence). CDR3 protein: CASSDRGQGAHEQYF. The CDR3 DNA reads TGTGCCAGCAGCGACCGGGGACAGGGGGCCCACGAGCAGTACTTC.

In DNA, the CDR3 is TGCGCCAGCAGCCAGAGCGGGACAGGGGGCTACGAGCAGTACTTC. This translates into CASSQSGTGGYEQYF. This chain links TRBV4-3 with TRBJ2-7, with 11 bases aligning to TRBD1. The junction had 4 bases not matched to a gene; V was cut back by 3 bases and J by 3 bases. In germline, CDR1 is LGHNA, CDR2 YSLEER. This CDR3 has 15 residues.

The chain joins TRBV15 to TRBJ2-7; 10 bases agree with TRBD2. This CDR3 has 14 residues. The germline gives CDR1 LNHNV, CDR2 YYDKDF (reference sequence). The V and J ends lost 8 bases and 0 bases, in that order; junction bases with no gene match: 4. The CDR3 sequence: CATGTSESSYEQYF. As DNA, the CDR3 is TGTGCCACCGGGACTAGCGAGAGCTCCTACGAGCAGTACTTC.

This clone was recorded only once. V is TRBV28 and J is TRBJ2-1; D is unresolved. The CDR3 runs to 15 residues. Trimming stripped 3 bases from V and 3 bases from J, with 12 bases between. CDR1 and CDR2 (germline): MDHEN, SYDVKM. This chain's CDR3 is CASSFEAVLYNEQFF. CDR3 nucleotide sequence: TGTGCCAGCAGTTTTGAGGCTGTCCTCTACAATGAGCAGTTCTTC.

The gene calls are TRBV7-3 and TRBJ2-1, with 8 nucleotides matching TRBD1. Germline values: CDR1 SGHTA, CDR2 FQGTGA. The CDR3 is 13 amino acids. V gave up 3 bases and J gave up 7 bases; unmatched junction bases: 2. In DNA form, the CDR3 reads TGTGCCAGCAGCTTTGGACAGGGAAATGAGCAGTTCTTC. Its translation: CASSFGQGNEQFF.

The genes are TRBV6-5 and TRBJ1-2, with D possibly matching TRBD1 (6 bases). V dropped 2 bases and J dropped 7 bases, with 17 bases sitting between them. CDR1 and CDR2 from the germline V gene are MNHEY and SVGAGI. The CDR3 extends over 15 amino acids. CDR3: CASSYGGSLRSGYTF. The CDR3 DNA reads as TGTGCCAGCAGTTACGGGGGCAGCCTCCGGAGTGGCTACACCTTC.

This chain uses TRBV27 with TRBJ1-1; no clear D gene. The CDR3 has 15 residues. Germline CDR1 MNHEY, CDR2 SMNVEV (reference sequence). Trimming stripped 5 bases from V and 3 bases from J, with 16 bases between. This CDR3 is CASSGSKFGDTEAFF. The CDR3 DNA reads TGTGCCAGCAGTGGATCGAAATTCGGTGACACTGAAGCTTTCTTT.

The genes are TRBV25-1 and TRBJ2-1; a weak D match, TRBD1 (5 bases). The CDR3 covers 13 residues. Trimming took off 0 bases at V and 9 bases at J, with 9 bases between the two ends. Germline CDR1 reads MGHDK; CDR2 reads SYGVNS. The DNA of the CDR3 is TGTGCCAGCAGTGAATACATACAGGTTGAGCAGTTCTTC. This encodes CASSEYIQVEQFF.

The chain is built from TRBV27 and TRBJ1-5, with D possibly matching TRBD1 (5 bases). CDR3 size: 13 residues. Germline V gives CDR1 MNHEY, CDR2 SMNVEV (reference sequence). With 3 bases removed from V and 5 bases from J, the gap between germline ends came to 8 bases. In nucleotides, the CDR3 is TGTGCCAGCAGTTTTGGCAGGGATCAGCCCCAGCATTTT. This codes for CASSFGRDQPQHF.

The chain carries TRBV19 and TRBJ2-7; D remains ambiguous. V lost 4 bases and J 0 bases, leaving 7 bases between the germline ends. Germline CDR1 reads LNHDA; CDR2 reads SQIVND (reference sequence). CDR3 length: 13 amino acids. The CDR3 DNA reads TGTGCCAGTAGTACCGAAAGCTCCTACGAGCAGTACTTC. It codes for CASSTESSYEQYF.

The chain is built from TRBV30 and TRBJ1-2; 9 bases align to TRBD1. The CDR3 extends over 14 amino acids. Germline V gene sequence: CDR1 GTSNPN, CDR2 SVGIG (reference sequence). After removal of 3 bases from V and 6 bases from J, the junction contained 8 bases not matched to a gene. CDR3 DNA: TGTGCCTGGAGCACCTGGGACAGGGAGGATGGCTACACCTTC. Its translation is CAWSTWDREDGYTF.

The V gene is TRBV4-2, the J gene TRBJ2-1, with D maybe TRBD2 (6 bases). Germline V CDR1 and CDR2: LGHNA, YNFKEQ. V dropped 1 base and J dropped 15 bases, with 28 bases sitting between them. This CDR3 has 17 amino acids. The CDR3 is CASSQGAGTYGSLKPFF. The CDR3 nucleotides read TGTGCCAGCAGCCAAGGCGCGGGAACGTACGGGTCGCTGAAGCCGTTCTTC.

The chain is built from TRBV27 and TRBJ2-7, with TRBD2 identical over 8 bases. From germline, CDR1 is MNHEY and CDR2 SMNVEV (reference sequence). The CDR3 is 20 residues long. The J segment lost 0 bases and the V segment lost 3 bases, leaving 19 bases of the junction unmatched. CDR3 nucleotides: TGTGCCAGCAGTTTCCTTCCTCTGTCACTAGCGGAAGCCACCTCCTACGAGCAGTACTTC. This sequence encodes CASSFLPLSLAEATSYEQYF.

This chain connects TRBV29-1 to TRBJ2-1; tentatively, D is TRBD1 (5 bases). Trimming pared 7 bases from V and 1 base from J, leaving 8 bases between. The CDR3 loop spans 12 amino acids. Germline CDR1 reads SQVTM; CDR2 reads ANQGSEA. CDR3 DNA: TGCAGCGGCAGGGTATCCTACAATGAGCAGTTCTTC. Protein: CSGRVSYNEQFF.

This sequence joins TRBV9 and TRBJ2-2; the D gene is possibly TRBD2 (5 bases). CDR3 length: 13 residues. The germline CDR1 and CDR2 sequences are SGDLS and YYNGEE. The ends were cut back, 3 bases at V and 6 bases at J, with 9 bases in the middle. CDR3 residues: CASSGGDPGELFF. In nucleotides, the CDR3 is TGTGCCAGCAGCGGGGGAGATCCCGGGGAGCTGTTTTTT.

The chain couples TRBV29-1 to TRBJ2-7, with D perhaps TRBD1 or TRBD2 (5 bases each). CDR1 is SQVTM, CDR2 ANQGSEA, per germline. The V end was cut by 8 bases, the J end by 2 bases, with 16 bases between. CDR3 length equals 13 residues. CDR3 bases: TGCAGCTACCGGGACGAAAAAACCTACGAGCAGTACTTC. Amino acid sequence: CSYRDEKTYEQYF.